The clone carrying this T cell receptor (beta chain) was found a few times. Its matching antigen is unknown. CDR1 is DFQATT and CDR2 is SNEGSKA in the germline V gene (reference sequence). The CDR3 is made up of 17 amino acids. The J segment lost 5 bases and the V segment lost 6 bases, leaving 12 bases of the junction unmatched. The sample originates from a study of CD8 T cells in ankylosing spondylitis. Libraries for TCR beta were made by quantitative 5'-RACE with molecular barcodes. TCRdb re-called the 5' RACE reads through MiXCR, storing one row per CDR3 protein. The table includes around 540,000 distinct CDR3 sequences, roughly an eighth detected once. Study results and limitations: One TCR beta motif, made up of eight or nine highly homologous variants, appeared characteristic of ankylosing spondylitis blood. Peripheral blood held disease-linked clones only at relatively low frequency, and these were CD8+. Reportedly, matched ankylosing spondylitis synovial fluid was significantly enriched for disease-linked clones. Earlier work had already found some motif variants in reactive arthritis synovial fluid and blood.

The clonotype comes from a male donor with ankylosing spondylitis. Material: blood, either unsorted or a sorted T cell fraction (not recorded which). The chain couples TRBV20-1 to TRBJ2-1; 14 bases match TRBD2. CDR3 bases: TGCAGTGCCCTGACTAGCGGGAGGGGACTGGGGCACAATGAGCAGTTCTTC. Translating it yields CSALTSGRGLGHNEQFF.